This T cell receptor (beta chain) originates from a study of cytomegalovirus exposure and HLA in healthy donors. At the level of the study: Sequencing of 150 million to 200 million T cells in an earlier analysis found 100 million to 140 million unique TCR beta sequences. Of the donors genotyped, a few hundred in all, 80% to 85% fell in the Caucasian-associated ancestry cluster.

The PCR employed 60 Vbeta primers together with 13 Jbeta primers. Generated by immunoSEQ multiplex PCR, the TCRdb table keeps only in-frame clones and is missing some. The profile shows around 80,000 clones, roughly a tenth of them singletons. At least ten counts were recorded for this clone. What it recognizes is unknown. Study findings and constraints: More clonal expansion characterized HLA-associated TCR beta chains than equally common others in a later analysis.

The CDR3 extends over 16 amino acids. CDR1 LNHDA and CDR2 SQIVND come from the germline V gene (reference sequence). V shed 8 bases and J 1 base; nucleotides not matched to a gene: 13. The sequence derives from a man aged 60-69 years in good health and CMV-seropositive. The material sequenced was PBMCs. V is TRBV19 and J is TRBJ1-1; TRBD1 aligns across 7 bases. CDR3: CASHRRQGLRNTEAFF. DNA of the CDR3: TGTGCCAGTCACCGCCGACAGGGTCTGAGGAACACTGAAGCTTTCTTT.